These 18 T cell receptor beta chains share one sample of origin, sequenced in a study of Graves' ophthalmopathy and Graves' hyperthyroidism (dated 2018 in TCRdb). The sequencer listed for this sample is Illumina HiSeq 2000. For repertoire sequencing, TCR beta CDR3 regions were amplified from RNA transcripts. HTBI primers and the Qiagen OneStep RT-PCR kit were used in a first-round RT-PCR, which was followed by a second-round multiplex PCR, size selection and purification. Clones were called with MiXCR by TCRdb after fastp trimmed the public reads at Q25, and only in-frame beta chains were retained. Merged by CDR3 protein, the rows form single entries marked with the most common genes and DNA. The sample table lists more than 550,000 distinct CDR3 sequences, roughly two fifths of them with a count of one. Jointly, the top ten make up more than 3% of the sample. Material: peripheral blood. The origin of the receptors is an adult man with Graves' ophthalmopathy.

CDR3 sequence (DNA): TGTGCCAGCGGCCGCACTTCCGACGGGGAAATCTATGGCTACACCTTC. As protein: CASGRTSDGEIYGYTF. The rearrangement links TRBV7-9 to TRBJ1-2, with D uncertain. Germline loops: CDR1 SEHNR, CDR2 FQNEAQ (reference sequence). The CDR3 totals 16 residues. V was shortened by 8 bases and J by 4 bases, with 23 bases between the two germline ends.

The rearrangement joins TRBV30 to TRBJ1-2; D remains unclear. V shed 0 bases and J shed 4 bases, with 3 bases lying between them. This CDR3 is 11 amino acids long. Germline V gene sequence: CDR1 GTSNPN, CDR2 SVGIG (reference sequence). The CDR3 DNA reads TGTGCCTGGAGTGTAGCCTATGGCTACACCTTC. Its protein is CAWSVAYGYTF.

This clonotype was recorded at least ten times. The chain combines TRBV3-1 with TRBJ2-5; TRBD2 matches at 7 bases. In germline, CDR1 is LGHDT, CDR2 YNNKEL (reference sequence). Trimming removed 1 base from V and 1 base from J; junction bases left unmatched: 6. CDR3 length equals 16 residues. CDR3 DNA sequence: TGTGCCAGCAGCCAAGGTACAGCGGGGTTCCAAGAGACCCAGTACTTC. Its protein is CASSQGTAGFQETQYF.

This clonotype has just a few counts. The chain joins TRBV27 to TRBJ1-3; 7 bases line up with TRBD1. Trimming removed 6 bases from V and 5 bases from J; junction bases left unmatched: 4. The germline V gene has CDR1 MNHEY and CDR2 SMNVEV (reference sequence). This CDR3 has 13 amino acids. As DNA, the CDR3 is TGTGCCAGCAGAGACAGGGATCGAAACACCATATATTTT. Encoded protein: CASRDRDRNTIYF.

The CDR3 nucleotides read TGTGCCAGCAGTTACACCACTAGCGGGGAGCTGTTTTTT. Its protein product is CASSYTTSGELFF. The V gene is TRBV6-6, the J gene TRBJ2-2, with a tentative D call TRBD2 (5 bases). CDR1 and CDR2 (germline): MNHNY, SVGAGI (reference sequence). This CDR3 comprises 13 residues. V shed 2 bases and J shed 7 bases, with 8 bases lying between them.

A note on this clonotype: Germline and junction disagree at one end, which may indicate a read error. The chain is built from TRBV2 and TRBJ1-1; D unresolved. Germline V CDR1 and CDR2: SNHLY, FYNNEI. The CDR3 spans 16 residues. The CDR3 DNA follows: TGCGCCAGCAGCCAAAAAATTGGGCAGTTGAACACTGAAGCTTTCTTT. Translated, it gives CASSQKIGQLNTEAFF.

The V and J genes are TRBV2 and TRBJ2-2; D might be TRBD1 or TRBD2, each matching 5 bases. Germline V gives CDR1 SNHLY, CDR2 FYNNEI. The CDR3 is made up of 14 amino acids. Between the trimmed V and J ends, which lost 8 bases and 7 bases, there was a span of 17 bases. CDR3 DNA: TGTGCCAGCGGACTGGGGCTCCCAGGCGGGGAGCTGTTTTTT. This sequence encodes CASGLGLPGGELFF.

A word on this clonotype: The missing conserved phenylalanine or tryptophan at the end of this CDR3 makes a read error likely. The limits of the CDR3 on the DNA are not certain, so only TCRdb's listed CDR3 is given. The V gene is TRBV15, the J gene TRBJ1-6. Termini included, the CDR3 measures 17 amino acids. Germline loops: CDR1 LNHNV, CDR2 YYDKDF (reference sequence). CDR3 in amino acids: CATSRDLPFAHNSPRPR.

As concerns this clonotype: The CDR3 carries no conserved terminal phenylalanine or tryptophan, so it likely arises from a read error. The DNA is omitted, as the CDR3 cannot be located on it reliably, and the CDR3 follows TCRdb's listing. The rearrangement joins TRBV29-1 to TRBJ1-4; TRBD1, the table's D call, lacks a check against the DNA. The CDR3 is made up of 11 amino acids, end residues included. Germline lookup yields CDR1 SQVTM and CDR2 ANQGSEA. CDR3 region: CSAHIVGESAY.

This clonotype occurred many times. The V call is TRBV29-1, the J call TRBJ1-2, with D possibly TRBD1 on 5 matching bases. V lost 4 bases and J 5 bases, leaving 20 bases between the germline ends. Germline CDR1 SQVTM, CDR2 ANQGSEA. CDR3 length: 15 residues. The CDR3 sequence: CSVVSGDGHSYGYTF. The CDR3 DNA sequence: TGCAGCGTTGTGTCAGGAGACGGACATTCATATGGCTACACCTTC.

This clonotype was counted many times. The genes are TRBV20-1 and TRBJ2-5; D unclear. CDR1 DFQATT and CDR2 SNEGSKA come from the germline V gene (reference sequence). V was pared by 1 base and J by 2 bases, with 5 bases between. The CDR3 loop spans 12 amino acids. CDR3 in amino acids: CSARGAQETQYF. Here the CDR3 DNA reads TGCAGTGCTAGAGGAGCACAAGAGACCCAGTACTTC.

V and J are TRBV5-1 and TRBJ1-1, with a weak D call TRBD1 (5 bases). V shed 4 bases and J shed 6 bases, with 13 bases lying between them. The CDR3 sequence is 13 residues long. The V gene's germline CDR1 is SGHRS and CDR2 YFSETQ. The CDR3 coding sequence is TGCGCCAGCAGCCTTCGGGGGGACGCTGAAGCTTTCTTT. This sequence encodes CASSLRGDAEAFF.

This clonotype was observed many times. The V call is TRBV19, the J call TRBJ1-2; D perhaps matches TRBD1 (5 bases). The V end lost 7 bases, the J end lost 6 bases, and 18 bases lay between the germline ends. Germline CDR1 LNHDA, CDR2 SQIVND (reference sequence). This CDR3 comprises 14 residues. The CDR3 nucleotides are TGTGCCAGTACCCAGGACACGGTTCACCATGGCTACACCTTC. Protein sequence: CASTQDTVHHGYTF. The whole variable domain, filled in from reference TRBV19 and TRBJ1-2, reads DGGITQSPKYLFRKEGQNVTLSCEQNLNHDAMYWYRQDPGQGLRLIYYSQIVNDFQKGDIAEGYSVSREKKESFPLTVTSAQKNPTAFYLCASTQDTVHHGYTFGSGTRLTVV.

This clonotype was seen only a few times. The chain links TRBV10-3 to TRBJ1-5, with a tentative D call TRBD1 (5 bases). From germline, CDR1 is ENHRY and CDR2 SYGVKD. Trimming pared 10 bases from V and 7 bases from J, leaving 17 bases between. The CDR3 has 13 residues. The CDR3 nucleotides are TGTGCCAGCGCCTCGGATGGGGGACAGCCCCAGCATTTT. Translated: CASASDGGQPQHF.

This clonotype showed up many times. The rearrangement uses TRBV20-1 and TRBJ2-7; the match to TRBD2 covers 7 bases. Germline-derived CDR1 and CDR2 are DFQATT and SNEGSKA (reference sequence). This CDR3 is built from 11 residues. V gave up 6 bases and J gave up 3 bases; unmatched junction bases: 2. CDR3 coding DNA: TGCAGTGCCGGGAGGCTCTACGAGCAGTACTTC. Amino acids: CSAGRLYEQYF.

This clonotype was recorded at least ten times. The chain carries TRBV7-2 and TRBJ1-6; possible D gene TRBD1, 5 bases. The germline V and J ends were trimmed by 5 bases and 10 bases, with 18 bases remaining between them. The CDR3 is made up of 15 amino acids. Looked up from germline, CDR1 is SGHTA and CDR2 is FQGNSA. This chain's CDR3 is CASSQDSPGRSPLHF. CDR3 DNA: TGTGCCAGCAGCCAAGATTCTCCAGGGAGGTCACCCCTCCACTTT. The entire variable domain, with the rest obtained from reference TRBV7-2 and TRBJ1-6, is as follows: GAGVSQSPSNKVTEKGKDVELRCDPISGHTALYWYRQSLGQGLEFLIYFQGNSAPDKSGLPSDRFSAERTGGSVSTLTIQRTQQEDSAVYLCASSQDSPGRSPLHFGNGTRLTVT.

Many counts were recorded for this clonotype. CDR3 in amino acids: CASRSGGRAFF. The CDR3 region has the DNA TGTGCCAGTAGAAGCGGGGGGAGGGCTTTCTTT. This chain connects TRBV6-5 to TRBJ1-1, with D possibly being TRBD1 (5 bases). With 9 bases removed from V and 11 bases from J, the gap between germline ends came to 16 bases. The CDR3 extends over 11 amino acids. CDR1 MNHEY and CDR2 SVGAGI come from the germline V gene.

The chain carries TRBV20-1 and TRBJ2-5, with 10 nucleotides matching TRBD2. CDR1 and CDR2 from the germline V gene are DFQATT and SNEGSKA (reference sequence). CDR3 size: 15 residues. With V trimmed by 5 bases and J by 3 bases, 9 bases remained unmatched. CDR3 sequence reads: CSAASGRIPEETQYF. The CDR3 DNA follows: TGCAGTGCTGCTAGCGGGAGAATCCCCGAAGAGACCCAGTACTTC.